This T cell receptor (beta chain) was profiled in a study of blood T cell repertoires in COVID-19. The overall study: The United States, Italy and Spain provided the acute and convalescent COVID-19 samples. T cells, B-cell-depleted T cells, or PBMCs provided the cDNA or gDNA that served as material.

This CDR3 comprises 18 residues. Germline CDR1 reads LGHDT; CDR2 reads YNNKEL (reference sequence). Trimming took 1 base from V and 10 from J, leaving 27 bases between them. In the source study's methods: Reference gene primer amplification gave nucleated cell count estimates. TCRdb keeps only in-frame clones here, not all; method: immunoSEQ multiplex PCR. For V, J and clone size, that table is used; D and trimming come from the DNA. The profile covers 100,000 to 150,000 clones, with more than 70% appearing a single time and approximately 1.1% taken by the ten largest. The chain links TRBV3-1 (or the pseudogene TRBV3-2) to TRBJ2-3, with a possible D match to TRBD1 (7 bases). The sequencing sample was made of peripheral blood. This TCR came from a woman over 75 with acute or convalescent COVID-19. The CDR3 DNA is TGTGCCAGCAGCCAAGGCTCGGCGGGACAGCCCTTCAACGTGGCGCAGTATTTT. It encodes CASSQGSAGQPFNVAQYF.